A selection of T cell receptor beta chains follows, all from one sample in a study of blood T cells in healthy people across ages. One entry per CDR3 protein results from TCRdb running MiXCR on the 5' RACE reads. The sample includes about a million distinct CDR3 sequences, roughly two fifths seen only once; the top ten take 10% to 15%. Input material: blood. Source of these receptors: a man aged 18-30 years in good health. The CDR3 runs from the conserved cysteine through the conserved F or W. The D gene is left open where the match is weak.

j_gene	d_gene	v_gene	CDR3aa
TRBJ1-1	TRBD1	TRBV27	CASSLWGQGMNTEAFF
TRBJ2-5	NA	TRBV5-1	CASSLGGKRETQYF
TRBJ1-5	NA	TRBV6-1	CASSEFQTGNQPQHF
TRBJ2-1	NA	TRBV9	CASSGETHNEQFF
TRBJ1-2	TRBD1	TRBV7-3	CASSLTGQDHYGYTF
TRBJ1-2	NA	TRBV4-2	CASSQGEGSYGYTF
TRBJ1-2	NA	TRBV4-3	CASSQDPAGYDGYTF
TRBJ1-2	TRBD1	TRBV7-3	CASSWTDRESGYTF
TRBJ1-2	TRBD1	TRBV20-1	CSADRTGGGNGYTF
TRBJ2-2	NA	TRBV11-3	CASSLRGNTGELFF
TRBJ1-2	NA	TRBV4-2	CASSQREGELDGYTF
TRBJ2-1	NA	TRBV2	CASNPGRYNEQFF